The present TCR beta chain was sequenced within a study of cytomegalovirus exposure and HLA in healthy donors. Regarding the study as a whole: Prediction of most subjects' HLA-A and HLA-B alleles by TCR beta sequences was reportedly accurate.

PCR primers comprised 60 Vbeta and 13 Jbeta primers. Only in-frame clones appear in the TCRdb table, and some are missing; sequencing was by immunoSEQ multiplex PCR. The sample includes 45,000 to 65,000 clones, 80% to 85% of them seen just once. Regarding this clone: Its target is unknown.

V was pared by 2 bases and J by 7 bases, with 6 bases of the junction left unmatched. The germline gives CDR1 SGHRS, CDR2 YFSETQ. This CDR3 comprises 15 residues. The chain carries TRBV5-1 and TRBJ2-1; TRBD2 matches at 10 bases. Sequenced: PBMCs. This receptor was identified in a man aged 25 to 40 in good health and CMV-seronegative. CDR3 sequence reads: CASSFSSGGGNEQFF. In DNA, the CDR3 is TGCGCCAGCAGCTTTTCAAGCGGGGGGGGTAATGAGCAGTTCTTC.